Each of the 14 T cell receptor beta chains below was sequenced from the same sample in a study of blood T cells in healthy people across ages. For the second PCR, which ran for about 6 to 11 cycles, a sample-barcoded 5' primer and a J-beta primer mix were used. TCRdb ran MiXCR on the 5' RACE reads and lists one entry per CDR3 protein. The data show some 700,000 distinct CDR3 sequences, roughly 43% seen once. Sequencing input: blood. Every receptor here comes from a woman in her fifties or sixties in good health.

The chain combines TRBV30 with TRBJ2-5, with 11 bases identical to TRBD2. The J call may be in error: the DNA end matches TRBJ2-1 better. The CDR3 consists of 15 residues. Germline V gene data show CDR1 as GTSNPN and CDR2 as SVGIG (reference sequence). CDR3 in amino acids: CAWSKGLAAQETQFF. As DNA, the CDR3 is TGTGCCTGGAGTAAGGGACTAGCGGCCCAAGAGACCCAGTTCTTC.

This clonotype was seen repeatedly, ten times or more. The chain combines TRBV29-1 with TRBJ2-3; possible D gene TRBD2, 5 bases. Trimming left V 4 bases short and J 6 bases short, with 11 bases between. Germline-derived CDR1 and CDR2 are SQVTM and ANQGSEA. This CDR3 has 12 amino acids. The CDR3 region has the DNA TGCAGCGTTGGGGGAGAGACGGATACGCAGTATTTT. It yields the protein CSVGGETDTQYF.

Comment on this clonotype: Germline is not matched at one junction end, which may reflect a read error. The CDR3 DNA reads TGTGCCAGCAGTTGGAACTACGATGAGCAGTTCTTC. Translation gives CASSWNYDEQFF. V usage is TRBV6-2 or TRBV6-3 and J usage is TRBJ2-1; D gene unclear. This CDR3 is 12 amino acids long. From germline, CDR1 is MNHEY and CDR2 SVGEGT.

The J gene is TRBJ2-7, the V gene TRBV12-3 or TRBV12-4, with TRBD1 matching 10 bases. With the DNA end fitting TRBJ2-5 better, the J assignment may be wrong. This CDR3 is 16 amino acids long. The CDR3 reads CASRSPPGQGSETQYF. CDR3 DNA: TGTGCCAGCAGGTCTCCGCCGGGACAGGGGTCGGAGACCCAGTACTTC.

The chain links TRBV7-9 to TRBJ1-2; TRBD1 is a possible D gene (6 bases). This CDR3 spans 15 amino acids. Germline V gene sequence: CDR1 SEHNR, CDR2 FQNEAQ (reference sequence). With 5 bases removed from V and 4 bases from J, the gap between germline ends came to 17 bases. Here the CDR3 reads CASSVYPGTTYGYTF. For the CDR3, the DNA is TGTGCCAGCAGCGTATATCCCGGGACAACCTATGGCTACACCTTC.

This clonotype was detected only a few times. The chain combines TRBV6-5 with TRBJ2-1; TRBD1 aligns across 9 bases. The tail of the sequence fits TRBJ2-7 better, so the J call may be wrong. Germline CDR1 MNHEY, CDR2 SVGAGI. The CDR3 runs to 15 residues. The CDR3 bases are TGTGCCAGCAGAACCGGGACAGGGTCTTACAATGAGCAGTACTTC. Its translation: CASRTGTGSYNEQYF.

The chain has TRBV10-3 and TRBJ2-7, with TRBD2 as a possible D gene (5 bases). The CDR3 length is 12 residues. Trimming cost V 8 bases and J 5 bases, with 13 bases left between them. CDR1 ENHRY and CDR2 SYGVKD come from the germline V gene. CDR3 sequence: CAIEGAFNEQYF. CDR3 nucleotides: TGTGCCATCGAGGGAGCCTTTAACGAGCAGTACTTC.

Only a few counts were recorded for this clonotype. The chain is built from TRBV3-1 and TRBJ2-2; 8 nucleotides match TRBD2. This CDR3 has 16 amino acids. The V gene end was trimmed by 7 bases and the J gene end by 0 bases; junction bases not matched to a gene: 7. CDR1 and CDR2 (germline): LGHDT, YNNKEL (reference sequence). CDR3 bases: TGTGCCAGCACCCCGGGAGGGAAGTCGAACACCGGGGAGCTGTTTTTT. Translating gives CASTPGGKSNTGELFF. Full variable domain (missing parts from reference TRBV3-1 and TRBJ2-2): DTAVSQTPKYLVTQMGNDKSIKCEQNLGHDTMYWYKQDSKKFLKIMFSYNNKELIINETVPNRFSPKSPDKAHLNLHINSLELGDSAVYFCASTPGGKSNTGELFFGEGSRLTVL.

On this clonotype: This may be a read error: a much more frequent sequence differs by one nucleotide. CDR3 nucleotides: TGTGCCAGCAGCTTAGCCCTAGCGGGAGTTAACACAGATGCGCAGTATTTT. Translation: CASSLALAGVNTDAQYF. V usage is TRBV7-2 and J usage is TRBJ2-3, with 10 positions matching TRBD2. The CDR3 consists of 17 residues. Germline lookup yields CDR1 SGHTA and CDR2 FQGNSA.

The J gene is TRBJ2-1, the V gene TRBV7-2; 8 bases map to TRBD2. Per germline, CDR1 SGHTA and CDR2 FQGNSA. The CDR3 length is 14 residues. J was trimmed by 11 bases and V by 4 bases; bases with no gene match: 10. CDR3: CASSSLRAGEKQFF. The DNA for the CDR3 is TGTGCCAGCAGCTCCCTGCGAGCGGGGGAGAAGCAGTTCTTC.

The chain recombines TRBV29-1 with TRBJ1-5; 8 nucleotides align to TRBD1. There are 13 residues in the CDR3. Trimming cost V 6 bases and J 3 bases; bases outside gene matches: 4. Looked up from germline, CDR1 is SQVTM and CDR2 is ANQGSEA. CDR3 in DNA: TGCAGCGTCGGACAGGGACTCAATCAGCCCCAGCATTTT. Its translation is CSVGQGLNQPQHF.

The rearrangement uses TRBV9 and TRBJ1-1; D perhaps matches TRBD1 (6 bases). From germline, CDR1 is SGDLS and CDR2 YYNGEE. This CDR3 contains 15 residues. V was trimmed by 0 bases and J by 2 bases, leaving 11 bases between them. The CDR3 DNA follows: TGTGCCAGCAGCGTAGAGGGGACATCCAACACTGAAGCTTTCTTT. Amino acids: CASSVEGTSNTEAFF.

On this clonotype: A much larger clone lies one base from this, so it may be a read error. The chain links TRBV7-8 to TRBJ2-5; 8 bases fit TRBD2. CDR1 and CDR2 from the germline V gene are SGHVS and FQNEAQ. Trimming cost V 5 bases and J 2 bases; bases outside gene matches: 4. The CDR3 runs 14 residues. The CDR3 loop reads CASSLLAEQETQYF. In nucleotides, the CDR3 is TGTGCCAGCAGCCTACTAGCGGAACAAGAGACCCAGTACTTC. Full variable domain (remainder filled in from reference TRBV7-8 and TRBJ2-5): GAGVSQSPRYKVAKRGQDVALRCDPISGHVSLFWYQQALGQGPEFLTYFQNEAQLDKSGLPSDRFFAERPEGSVSTLKIQRTQQEDSAVYLCASSLLAEQETQYFGPGTRLLVL.

The chain has TRBV4-3 and TRBJ2-3; 9 bases align to TRBD2. Germline CDR1 is LGHNA and CDR2 is YSLEER. The CDR3 runs to 18 residues. V shed 1 base and J 2 bases; nucleotides not matched to a gene: 10. CDR3 in amino acids: CASSQGGPLAGTTDTQYF. DNA for the CDR3: TGCGCCAGCAGCCAAGGTGGCCCCCTAGCGGGAACCACAGATACGCAGTATTTT.